The clone carrying this T cell receptor (beta chain) has a handful of counts. The J segment lost 6 bases and the V segment lost 2 bases, leaving 7 bases of the junction unmatched. Germline loops: CDR1 MNHEY, CDR2 SMNVEV (reference sequence). The CDR3 is made up of 14 amino acids. This sample was taken from a study of molecular identifiers for immune sequencing clone quantification. Naive CD8 T cell sorting was performed on the CD8+CD4-CCR7+CD45RA+ phenotype. TCRdb ran MiXCR on the PCR reads and lists one entry per CDR3 protein. The data contain about half a million distinct CDR3 sequences, roughly 26% of them seen just once; the ten biggest clones take up under 0.8%.

Sequencing was carried out using naive CD8+ T cells from blood, with Jurkat cell RNA spiked in. As for subset: FACS-sorted CD8+CD4-CCR7+CD45RA+ naive T cells. This chain links TRBV27 with TRBJ2-7, with 7 bases that match TRBD2. The sequence was collected from a human donor in good health. Some libraries in this study had Jurkat cell RNA spiked in. CDR3 in amino acids: CASSLIGTTGEQYF. The DNA for the CDR3 is TGTGCCAGCAGTTTAATTGGGACTACGGGCGAGCAGTACTTC.